This T cell receptor (beta chain) comes out of a study of cytomegalovirus exposure and HLA in healthy donors listed by TCRdb under 2017. Study-wide context: In an earlier analysis of roughly 500 of the donors, approximately 300 Gb of sequence data and 117 million unique TCR beta sequences from roughly 190 million T cells were reported. Every discovery cohort repertoire had been produced on one sequencing platform. Alongside the repertoire data, information on donor age, sex, ethnicity and CMV serostatus was compiled. Among the roughly 370 genotyped donors, around 81% belonged to the genetic ancestry cluster associated with self-reported Caucasian donors. Genome-wide SNP genotypes for about three fifths of the 666 donors were used in a later genetic analysis, which treated that subset as a discovery cohort. Approximately 330 gigabases of sequencing data and around 90 million unique TCR sequences made up an early release that covered 640 HLA-typed donors. In addition to the first cohort of 650 to 800 subjects, a separate validation cohort of 130 or so different subjects was used. In an earlier analysis of several hundred of the donors, high-throughput TCR beta sequencing was used to judge whether each TCR beta V gene segment behaved as functional or pseudogenic. Typing coverage varied by locus: about 629-640 donors for A, B, C, DRB1 and DQB1; under 550 for DQA1; around 570 for DPA1; more than 450 for DPB1. Roughly 5 DR-DQ haplotypes were treated as single units for association and clustering because of strong linkage in the cohort. A later analysis re-analyzed previously published TCR beta repertoires from several hundred donors and added high-resolution HLA genotyping to study TCR occurrence patterns. The later analysis used no new phenotypic data to find candidate immune exposures, relying instead on TCR beta sequences and their occurrence across donors. HLA typing covered class I and class II loci at four-digit resolution. Using immunosequencing, the study profiled T cell repertoires from 640 or so subjects and related those repertoires to cytomegalovirus serostatus. Across approximately 400 genotyped donors of the cohort, an average of about 220,000 unique TCR beta nucleotide sequences per donor were sequenced, and 15% to 20% of those sequences were non-productive. High-throughput TCR immunosequencing, statistical association of individual TCRs with disease status, and machine learning were combined to predict cytomegalovirus infection status. The aim of the study was to test whether cataloging public T cell receptors could identify signatures of past pathogen exposure.

A note on this clone: Its antigen is not yet known. No clone much larger than this one lies a single base away; base qualities are absent.

Library construction relied on the immunoSEQ multiplex PCR assay. For the multiplex PCR, a mixture combining 60 forward primers for TCR Vbeta segments and 13 reverse primers for TCR Jbeta segments was used. A multiplex PCR assay on genomic DNA amplified the CDR3 region of rearranged TCR beta genes. Amplified TCR beta libraries were sequenced as 87-base-pair reads on the Illumina HiSeq System. The study's own analysis went as follows. A later analysis counted tens of millions of unique TCR beta chains across the 640 or so repertoires, and about 10 million of these chains were shared by at least two donors. Raw reads were error-corrected and collapsed into unique sequences with a nearest-neighbor algorithm that merged closely related sequences to remove PCR and sequencing errors. To assign V, D and J gene segments, CDR3 sequences were aligned to IMGT reference sequences. For a sequence to be retained, a match of at least six nucleotides was required to both a V gene segment and a J gene segment. A rearrangement counted as productive if the CDR3 had no stop codons and remained in frame with V and J, and every other rearrangement counted as non-productive. Following IMGT convention, CDR3 was defined as the stretch from the second conserved V-encoded cysteine up to the conserved J-encoded phenylalanine. Sequences without an unambiguous match to a single V gene segment were excluded from the earlier analysis of about 640 of the donors. An earlier analysis of some 610 of the donors called V segments functional above 56.7% productive rearrangements and segregating when the between-donor standard deviation exceeded 5%. A statistical classification framework was built to diagnose cytomegalovirus status from the catalog of TCR beta chain sequences. In a later analysis, V and J genes were assigned by comparing TCR nucleotide sequences against IMGT/GENE-DB human TR gene sequences. A later analysis assigned CDR3 sequences and most-parsimonious VDJ recombination scenarios with the TCRdist pipeline. A later analysis defined each TCR beta chain by its CDR3 amino acid sequence plus V-gene family, and excluded reads lacking a unique V-gene family. A later analysis removed 550 to 700 highly shared, low-generation-probability nucleotide sequences to deal with suspected cross-contamination and a sequencing artifact. A later analysis calculated a clonal expansion index for each public chain from normalized within-repertoire ranks of inferred template counts. Generation probabilities in a later analysis came from a VDJ recombination model fitted to out-of-frame rearrangements, and those results were checked against IGoR. A later analysis scored TCR-TCR, TCR-HLA and TCR-CMV co-occurrence with hypergeometric tests, applying a repertoire-size bias correction to TCR pairs. False discovery rates were estimated in a later analysis by permuting HLA or CMV assignments 20 times. In a later analysis, co-occurring TCRs were grouped with DBSCAN, and TCRdist sequence similarity was added when clustering was performed within HLA-allele-positive subsets. Co-occurrence clustering excluded repertoires with fewer than 30,000 or more than 120,000 public chains, plus five with anomalous nucleotide sharing. TCRdb mirrors the immuneACCESS table, restricted to in-frame sequences. Some clones are absent from its copies; in checked studies, under half trace to an unresolved V gene, and the reason for the others is unknown. The DNA was the basis for D and trimming; V, J and clone size are from that table. In all, the sample holds fewer than 180,000 clones, and about four fifths of those were seen once. Roughly 6.3% of the sample belongs to the ten largest clones.

V and J are trimmed by 4 bases and 4 bases, and the gene matches miss 4 bases of the junction. From a lookup of the germline V gene (reference sequence), CDR1 and CDR2 are MNHEY and SMNVEV. The CDR3 has 15 amino acids, counting the end cysteine and phenylalanine. Left in the record is the CDR3 DNA by itself, 45 bases read in frame from the first base. The cohort was made up of several hundred healthy bone marrow donors. Cohort members were all nominally healthy when sampled, although unrecorded immune exposures were likely present. The donor was CMV seropositive and belonged to the group of some 290 seropositive cohort members. A peripheral blood sample was collected from each donor, and TCR beta sequencing was performed on peripheral blood mononuclear cells. The Qiagen DNeasy Blood Extraction Kit was used to extract genomic DNA from the blood cell samples. Broad study findings and their caveats: In the study, approximately 150 TCR beta chains were listed as associated with cytomegalovirus. Compared with the 666-donor mean, donors in an Asian-associated ancestry cluster had fewer N-insertions in productive TCRs, according to a later genetic analysis. Because the 87-base-pair reads could not distinguish some IMGT-functional V segments, including TRBV6-2 and TRBV6-3, those segments were excluded. In this cohort, only TCR beta chains were sequenced, and detectable features were limited by the absence of alpha or paired-chain data. Most CMV-associated TCR beta chains appeared to be HLA-restricted in a later analysis, and the HLA associations seemed to be driven largely by CMV exposure. The authors suggested that the approach could potentially be extended to other disease states and immunological phenotypes. Because some donors lacked HLA typing at each locus, the association tests relied only on the typed subset. Compared with equally common non-associated chains, HLA-associated TCR beta chains in a later analysis were more clonally expanded and had lower generation probabilities. A cluster of highly shared sequence variants was judged likely to be a technical artifact of the sequencing pipeline. Linkage disequilibrium might explain the correlated functional status among segregating V segments, but an unknown experimental factor could not be excluded. In a later analysis, the rate of TCR association differed among HLA loci, with DRB1 alleles having the most associated TCRs and HLA-C alleles having the fewest. A later analysis associated 16,951 TCR beta sequences with specific HLA alleles at a false discovery rate of 0.05. Because counts were too low, some 16 rarely observed V segments, including chromosome 9 orphons, were excluded from the earlier analysis of under 650 of the donors. In a later analysis, several top co-occurrence clusters were reported to appear linked to parvovirus B19, influenza, CMV and Epstein-Barr virus. Assigning TCR associations to individual alleles was difficult when HLA alleles, especially DR and DQ, strongly co-occurred. Cytomegalovirus status was reported to be diagnosed by the classifier with high specificity and sensitivity in both the original and validation cohorts. V-gene and J-gene trimming of TCR beta chains was associated with a missense DCLRE1C variant in a later genetic analysis, and the association was replicated in an independent cohort. A further reported finding was that TCR beta sequences accurately predicted the HLA-A and HLA-B alleles for most subjects in the first cohort. Sequencing depth was assumed to be roughly uniform across donors in the presence/absence analyses, though that assumption may not hold. Broadly in line with IMGT annotations, most TCR beta V segments showed up in productive rearrangements about 87% or about 30% of the time in an earlier analysis of several hundred of the donors. Across donors, most TCR sequences were observed very rarely, whereas some public TCRs were present in many individuals. CMV serostatus was the only immune exposure information available for the cohort. Three of the identified cytomegalovirus-associated TCR beta chains were confirmed in vitro to be specific for cytomegalovirus antigens.

Recombination joined TRBV27 with TRBJ2-7, with 13 bases in between that match TRBD2. Material: PBMCs. The clonotype originates from a man aged 45-60 years in good health and CMV-seropositive. The CDR3 protein is CASSSRLAGGYEQYF. The DNA reads as follows: TGTGCCAGCAGTTCCAGACTAGCGGGAGGATACGAGCAGTACTTC.